This T cell receptor (beta chain) comes out of a study of blood T cell repertoires in COVID-19. At the level of the study: Samples representing acute and convalescent COVID-19 were sourced from the United States, Italy and Spain. Sample material is recorded as cDNA or gDNA derived from T cells, B-cell-depleted T cells, or PBMCs.

The CDR3 extends over 14 amino acids. Germline CDR1 reads SGHTA; CDR2 reads FQGTGA. V was pared by 3 bases and J by 1 base, with 9 bases between. In the study's own analysis: Using reference gene primer amplification, nucleated cell counts were estimated. Data came from immunoSEQ multiplex PCR; TCRdb stores just in-frame clones and leaves some out. The DNA gave D and trimming, while V, J and clone size come from that table. Here the sample spans 130,000 to 150,000 clones, approximately 87% being singletons. This receptor was obtained from a woman in her 40s with acute or convalescent COVID-19. This chain connects TRBV7-3 to TRBJ1-1; the D is unclear. Sequenced: peripheral blood. The CDR3 sequence is CASSFGGANTEAFF. The CDR3 DNA reads as TGTGCCAGCAGCTTTGGAGGCGCGAACACTGAAGCTTTCTTT. Filled out from reference TRBV7-3 and TRBJ1-1, the complete variable domain reads GAGVSQTPSNKVTEKGKYVELRCDPISGHTALYWYRQSLGQGPEFLIYFQGTGAADDSGLPNDRFFAVRPEGSVSTLKIQRTERGDSAVYLCASSFGGANTEAFFGQGTRLTVV.